Reported below is one T cell receptor beta chain. Its antigen is undetermined. This sample was included in a study of CD8+ T cells in alopecia areata. As for the study in general: Tofacitinib was given for 6 to 18 months, then stopped for 6 months. Regarding the study as a whole: Resident alphabeta T-cell populations of normal skin are likewise subject to sequencing in scalp samples.

RNA was isolated and reverse transcribed to cDNA, the sequencing template. TCRdb's table, derived via immunoSEQ multiplex PCR, lists solely in-frame clones and lacks some. This table has roughly 250,000 clones, about 68% appearing once. Alopecia areata patients provided lesional scalp punch biopsies and peripheral blood, both collected for the study. PBMCs were stained for CD3, CD4 and CD8, and CD4+ and CD8+ T cells were sorted. Germline CDR1 is SGHVS and CDR2 is FQNEAQ. V dropped 2 bases and J dropped 3; count of bases not matched to a gene: 7. The CDR3 sequence is 16 residues long. The specimen was CD4+ T cells sorted from blood, collected at week 0. The receptor was derived from a human donor with alopecia areata. J is TRBJ2-3 and V is TRBV7-8; 8 positions agree with TRBD2. CDR3: CASSLFRGGGTDTQYF. CDR3 nucleotide sequence: TGTGCCAGCAGCTTATTCCGGGGGGGCGGGACAGATACGCAGTATTTT. Based on the CDR3 plus reference TRBV7-8 and TRBJ2-3, the full variable domain is GAGVSQSPRYKVAKRGQDVALRCDPISGHVSLFWYQQALGQGPEFLTYFQNEAQLDKSGLPSDRFFAERPEGSVSTLKIQRTQQEDSAVYLCASSLFRGGGTDTQYFGPGTRLTVL.